This entry concerns a single T cell receptor beta chain. Its antigen is currently unknown. The PBMCs studied were ones that came from roughly 9.4 ml fresh peripheral blood. RNA transcripts gave rise to amplified TCR beta CDR3 regions. First-round RT-PCR targeting the TCR CDR3 was performed with the HTBI primer set. MiXCR was run by TCRdb on the multiplex PCR reads, yielding one entry per CDR3 protein. The repertoire holds 450,000 to 650,000 distinct CDR3 sequences, roughly 17% seen once, with 15% to 20% in the top ten. The V gene lost 5 bases and the J gene lost 0 bases, with 13 bases spanning the gap. The germline CDR1 and CDR2 sequences are SGHTA and FQGTGA. This CDR3 is built from 16 residues. This record belongs to a study of T cells in Graves' hyperthyroidism and ophthalmopathy. Study as a whole: The initial diagnosis was the point when peripheral blood was collected, ahead of any treatment. General study findings and limits: Blood shared most expanded thyroid clonotypes above 0.001.

The chain joins TRBV7-3 to TRBJ2-2, with D perhaps matching TRBD2 (6 bases). Sequenced input: blood. The TCR comes from a woman aged 18 to 35 with Graves' ophthalmopathy. The CDR3 region is CASSPRTNPNTGELFF. The CDR3 bases are TGTGCCAGCAGCCCGCGGACTAACCCGAACACCGGGGAGCTGTTTTTT.